These T cell receptor beta chains were read from a single sample in a study of T cell responses to AZD1222 COVID-19 vaccine. This table comes from immunoSEQ multiplex PCR, and its TCRdb copy is limited to in-frame clones, with some not included. The table lists tens of thousands of clones, 86% of them singletons, with more than 2% in the top ten. Material: peripheral blood, obtained on day 0 of AZD1222 vaccination. Receptors originate from an adult in good health. Each CDR3 is given with its conserved first and last residue. A D gene is named only where the DNA matches it firmly. Where a row states a size, it is once, few, many or the class of an expanded clone; other rows omit it.

CDR3 DNA	CDR3 protein	V gene	clone size	J gene	D gene
TGTGCCTGGAGTGTACTGGGGGAGGGCGGCTACACCTTC	CAWSVLGEGGYTF	TRBV30	.	TRBJ1-2	.
TGTGCCAGCATCAAGCCAAACAGGTACACTGAAGCTTTCTTT	CASIKPNRYTEAFF	TRBV28	.	TRBJ1-1	.
TGCAGCGTTATAAAAGGGTTAGGTGAGCAGTTCTTC	CSVIKGLGEQFF	TRBV29-1	.	TRBJ2-1	.
TGTGCCAGCAGTTCCCTTATGAACACTGAAGCTTTCTTT	CASSSLMNTEAFF	TRBV12-3/TRBV12-4	once	TRBJ1-1	.
TGTGCCAGCAGACGGACAGGGGAGACTGAAGCTTTCTTT	CASRRTGETEAFF	TRBV5-4	.	TRBJ1-1	TRBD1
TGTGCCAGCTCACCCGCGGGACATCAGAACACTGAAGCTTTCTTT	CASSPAGHQNTEAFF	TRBV18	.	TRBJ1-1	.
TGTGCCAGCAGCCCACAGGGGATGGGCGGGGCCAACGTCCTGACTTTC	CASSPQGMGGANVLTF	TRBV9	.	TRBJ2-6	TRBD1
TGTGCCAGCAGTCCGTTGGAGACGGGGAATGAAAAACTGTTTTTT	CASSPLETGNEKLFF	TRBV27	.	TRBJ1-4	.
TGTGCCAGCAGCCACGGCCGTAGCAATCAGCCCCAGCATTTT	CASSHGRSNQPQHF	TRBV16	.	TRBJ1-5	.
TGCAGCGTTGAAGATACCCTCACAGATACGCAGTATTTT	CSVEDTLTDTQYF	TRBV29-1	.	TRBJ2-3	.
TGTGCCGCCGGGACTAGTCCCTCAGATACGCAGTATTTT	CAAGTSPSDTQYF	TRBV19	.	TRBJ2-3	TRBD2
TGTGCCAGCAGCTCGACTAGCGGGAGTATAAATGAGCAGTTCTTC	CASSSTSGSINEQFF	TRBV5-5	.	TRBJ2-1	TRBD2
TGCGCCAGCAGCACCGACGTAAGCTCTGGAAACACCATATATTTT	CASSTDVSSGNTIYF	TRBV5-1	.	TRBJ1-3	.
TGTGCCAGCAGCTTACCTGGTAACTACAATGAGCAGTTCTTC	CASSLPGNYNEQFF	TRBV7-2	.	TRBJ2-1	.
TGTGCCAGCTCCCCGTCCCGGGAGGCCACCGGGGAGCTGTTTTTT	CASSPSREATGELFF	TRBV2	once	TRBJ2-2	TRBD2
TGTGCCAGCAGCCAAGATGCCACAGGAACTAACTATGGCTACACCTTC	CASSQDATGTNYGYTF	TRBV3-1/TRBV3-2	.	TRBJ1-2	.
TGTGCCAGTAGATCGGACTACAATGAGCAGTTCTTC	CASRSDYNEQFF	TRBV19	.	TRBJ2-1	.
TGTGCCAGCAGCGGACAGCTTTTTAATGAAAAACTGTTTTTT	CASSGQLFNEKLFF	TRBV5-5	few	TRBJ1-4	.
TGTGCCAGCAGAGCCCAGGGGACAGGGGGAGGCTACACCTTC	CASRAQGTGGGYTF	TRBV2	.	TRBJ1-2	TRBD1
TGCAGCGTTGAAGTAGTCGGGGGCGACGAGCAGTACTTC	CSVEVVGGDEQYF	TRBV29-1	.	TRBJ2-7	.
TGTGCCAGCAGTGAAGTGCTAGCTGATGAGCAGTTCTTC	CASSEVLADEQFF	TRBV2	.	TRBJ2-1	.
TGTGCCAGCAGCCACCCCGGCCGGGACCTCACCTACGAGCAGTACTTC	CASSHPGRDLTYEQYF	TRBV14	.	TRBJ2-7	.
TGTGCCAGCAGTTTATCGGCGGATAATGAGCAGTTCTTC	CASSLSADNEQFF	TRBV28	.	TRBJ2-1	.